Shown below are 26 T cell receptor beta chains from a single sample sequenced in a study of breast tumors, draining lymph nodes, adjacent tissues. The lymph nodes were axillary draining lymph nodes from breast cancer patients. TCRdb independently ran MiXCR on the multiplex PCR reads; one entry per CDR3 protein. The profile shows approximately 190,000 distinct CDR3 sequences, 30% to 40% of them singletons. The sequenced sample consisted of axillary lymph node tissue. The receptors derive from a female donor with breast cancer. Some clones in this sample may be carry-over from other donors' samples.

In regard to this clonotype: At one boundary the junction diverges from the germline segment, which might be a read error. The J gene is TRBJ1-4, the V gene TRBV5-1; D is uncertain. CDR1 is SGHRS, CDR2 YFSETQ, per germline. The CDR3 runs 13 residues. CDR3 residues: CASTAGREENLFF. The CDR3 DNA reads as TGCGCCAGCACGGCGGGGAGGGAAGAAAACCTGTTTTTT.

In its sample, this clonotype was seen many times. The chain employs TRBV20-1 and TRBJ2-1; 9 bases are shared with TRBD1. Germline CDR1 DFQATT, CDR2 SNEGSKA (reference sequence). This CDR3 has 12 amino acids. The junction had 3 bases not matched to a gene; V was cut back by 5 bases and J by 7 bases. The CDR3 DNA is TGCAGTGCTCGGACAGGGGAAAATGAGCAGTTCTTC. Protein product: CSARTGENEQFF.

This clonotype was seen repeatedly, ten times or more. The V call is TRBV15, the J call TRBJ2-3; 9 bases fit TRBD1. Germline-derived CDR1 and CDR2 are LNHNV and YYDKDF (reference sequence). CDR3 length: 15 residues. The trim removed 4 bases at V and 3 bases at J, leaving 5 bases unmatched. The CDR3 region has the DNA TGTGCCACCAGCACCTTACAGGGGGCAACAGATACGCAGTATTTT. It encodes CATSTLQGATDTQYF.

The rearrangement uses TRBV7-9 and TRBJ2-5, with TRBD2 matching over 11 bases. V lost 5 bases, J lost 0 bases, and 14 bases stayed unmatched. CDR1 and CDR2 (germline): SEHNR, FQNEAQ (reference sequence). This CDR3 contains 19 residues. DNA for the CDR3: TGTGCCAGCAGCCAACAGTGGCTAGCGGGGGGACAGTACCAAGAGACCCAGTACTTC. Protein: CASSQQWLAGGQYQETQYF.

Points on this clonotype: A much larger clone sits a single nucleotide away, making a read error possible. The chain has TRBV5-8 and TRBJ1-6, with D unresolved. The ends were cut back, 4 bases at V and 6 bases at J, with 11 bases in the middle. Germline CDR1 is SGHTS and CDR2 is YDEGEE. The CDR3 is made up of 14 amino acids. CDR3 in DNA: TGTGCCAGCAGCACCGACGGATCTAATTCACCCCTCCACTTT. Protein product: CASSTDGSNSPLHF.

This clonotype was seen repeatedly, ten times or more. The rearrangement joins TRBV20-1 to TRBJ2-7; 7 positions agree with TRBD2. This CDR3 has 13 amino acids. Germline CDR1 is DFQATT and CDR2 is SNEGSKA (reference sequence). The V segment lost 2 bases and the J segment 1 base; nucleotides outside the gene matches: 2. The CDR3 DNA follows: TGCAGTGCTAGACGGGAGGCTTCCTACGAGCAGTACTTC. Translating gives CSARREASYEQYF.

This CDR3 reads CASNARLARETQYF. In nucleotides, the CDR3 is TGTGCCAGCAATGCTCGACTAGCTCGGGAGACCCAGTACTTC. The rearrangement uses TRBV2 and TRBJ2-5, with 7 bases fitting TRBD2. The CDR3 loop spans 14 amino acids. CDR1 and CDR2 (germline): SNHLY, FYNNEI. V lost 7 bases to trimming and J lost 5 bases; unmatched junction nucleotides: 10.

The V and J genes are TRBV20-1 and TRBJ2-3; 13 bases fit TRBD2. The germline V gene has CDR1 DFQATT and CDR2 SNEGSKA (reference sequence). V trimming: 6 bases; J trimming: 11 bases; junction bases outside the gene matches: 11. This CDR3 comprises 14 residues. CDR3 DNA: TGCAGTGCCCCAGGACTAGCGGGGGACAATGAGCAGTATTTT. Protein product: CSAPGLAGDNEQYF.

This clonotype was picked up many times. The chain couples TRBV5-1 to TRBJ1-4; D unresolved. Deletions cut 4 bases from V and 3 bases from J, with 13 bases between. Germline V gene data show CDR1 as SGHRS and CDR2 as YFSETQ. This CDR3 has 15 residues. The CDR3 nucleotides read TGCGCCAGCAGCGCGGGATTGGGAGCTAATGAAAAACTGTTTTTT. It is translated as CASSAGLGANEKLFF.

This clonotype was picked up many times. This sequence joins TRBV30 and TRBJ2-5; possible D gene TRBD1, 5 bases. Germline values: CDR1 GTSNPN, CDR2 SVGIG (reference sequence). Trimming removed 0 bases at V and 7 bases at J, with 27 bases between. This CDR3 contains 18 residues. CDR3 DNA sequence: TGTGCCTGGAGTGTACCCCCCTCGGTGTCAGGGATCCGTGGGACCCAGTACTTC. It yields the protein CAWSVPPSVSGIRGTQYF. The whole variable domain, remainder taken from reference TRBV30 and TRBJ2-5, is SQTIHQWPATLVQPVGSPLSLECTVEGTSNPNLYWYRQAAGRGLQLLFYSVGIGQISSEVPQNLSASRPQDRQFILSSKKLLLSDSGFYLCAWSVPPSVSGIRGTQYFGPGTRLLVL.

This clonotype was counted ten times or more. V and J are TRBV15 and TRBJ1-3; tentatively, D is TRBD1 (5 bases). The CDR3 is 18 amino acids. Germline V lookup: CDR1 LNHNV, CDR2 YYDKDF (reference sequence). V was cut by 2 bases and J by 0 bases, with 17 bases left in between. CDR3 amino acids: CATSRPRGAQTSGNTIYF. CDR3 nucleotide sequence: TGTGCCACCAGCAGACCTAGGGGAGCGCAGACCTCTGGAAACACCATATATTTT.

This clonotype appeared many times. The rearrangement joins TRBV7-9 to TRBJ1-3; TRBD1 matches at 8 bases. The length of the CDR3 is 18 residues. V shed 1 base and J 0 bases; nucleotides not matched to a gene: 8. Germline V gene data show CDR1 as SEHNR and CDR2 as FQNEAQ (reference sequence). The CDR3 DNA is TGTGCCAGCAGCTTAGAAGACAGGGGCGGACCCTCTGGAAACACCATATATTTT. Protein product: CASSLEDRGGPSGNTIYF. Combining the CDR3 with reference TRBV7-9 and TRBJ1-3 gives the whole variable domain DTGVSQNPRHKITKRGQNVTFRCDPISEHNRLYWYRQTLGQGPEFLTYFQNEAQLEKSRLLSDRFSAERPKGSFSTLEIQRTEQGDSAMYLCASSLEDRGGPSGNTIYFGEGSWLTVV.

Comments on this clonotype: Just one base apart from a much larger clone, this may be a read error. This chain's CDR3 is CAGSEEEGGTF. CDR3 nucleotide sequence: TGTGCCGGCAGTGAAGAAGAGGGTGGCACCTTC. V is TRBV2 and J is TRBJ1-2; D unresolved. CDR1 and CDR2 (germline): SNHLY, FYNNEI. This CDR3 has 11 residues.

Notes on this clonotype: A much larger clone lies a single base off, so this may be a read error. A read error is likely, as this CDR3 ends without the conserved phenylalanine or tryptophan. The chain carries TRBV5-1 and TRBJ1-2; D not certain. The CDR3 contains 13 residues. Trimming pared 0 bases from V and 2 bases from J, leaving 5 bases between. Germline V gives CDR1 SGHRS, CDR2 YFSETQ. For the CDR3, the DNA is TGCGCCAGCAGCTTGGACGACAACTATGGCTACACCCTC. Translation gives CASSLDDNYGYTL.

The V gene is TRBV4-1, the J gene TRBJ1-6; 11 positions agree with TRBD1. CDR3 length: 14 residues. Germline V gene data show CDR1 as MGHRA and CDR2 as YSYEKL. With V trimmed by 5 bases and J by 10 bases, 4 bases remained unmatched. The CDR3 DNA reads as TGCGCCAGCAGCAAGGGACAGGGGGGATCACCCCTCCACTTT. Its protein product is CASSKGQGGSPLHF.

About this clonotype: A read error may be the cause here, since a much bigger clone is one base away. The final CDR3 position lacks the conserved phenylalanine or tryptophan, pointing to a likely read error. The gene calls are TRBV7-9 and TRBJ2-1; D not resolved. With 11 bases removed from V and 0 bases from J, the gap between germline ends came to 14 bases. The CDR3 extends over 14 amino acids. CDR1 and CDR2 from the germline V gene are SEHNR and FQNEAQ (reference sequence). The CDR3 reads CAWAMAVSYNEQFL. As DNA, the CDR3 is TGTGCCTGGGCGATGGCGGTCTCCTACAATGAGCAGTTCCTC.

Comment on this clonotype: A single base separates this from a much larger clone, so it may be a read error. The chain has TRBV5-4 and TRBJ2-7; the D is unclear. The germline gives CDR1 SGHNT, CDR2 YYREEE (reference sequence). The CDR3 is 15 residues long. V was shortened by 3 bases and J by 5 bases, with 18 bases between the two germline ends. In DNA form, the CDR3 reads TGTGCCAGCAGCTCCAACTTAGCAGGTATGAACGAGCAGTACTTC. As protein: CASSSNLAGMNEQYF.

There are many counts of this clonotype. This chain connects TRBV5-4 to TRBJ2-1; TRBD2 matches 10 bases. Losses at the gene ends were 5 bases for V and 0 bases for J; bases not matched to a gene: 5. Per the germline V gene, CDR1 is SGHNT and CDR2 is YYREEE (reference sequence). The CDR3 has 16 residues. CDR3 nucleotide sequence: TGTGCCAGCAGTTCTCGGACTAGCGGCTCCTACAATGAGCAGTTCTTC. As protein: CASSSRTSGSYNEQFF.

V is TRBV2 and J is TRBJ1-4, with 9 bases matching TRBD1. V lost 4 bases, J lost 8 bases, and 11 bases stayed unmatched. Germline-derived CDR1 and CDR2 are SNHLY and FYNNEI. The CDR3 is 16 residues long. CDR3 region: CASSAGQGKFREKLFF. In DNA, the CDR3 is TGTGCCAGCAGTGCGGGACAGGGTAAGTTTAGAGAAAAACTGTTTTTT. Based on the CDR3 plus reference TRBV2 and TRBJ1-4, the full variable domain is EPEVTQTPSHQVTQMGQEVILRCVPISNHLYFYWYRQILGQKVEFLVSFYNNEISEKSEIFDDQFSVERPDGSNFTLKIRSTKLEDSAMYFCASSAGQGKFREKLFFGSGTQLSVL.

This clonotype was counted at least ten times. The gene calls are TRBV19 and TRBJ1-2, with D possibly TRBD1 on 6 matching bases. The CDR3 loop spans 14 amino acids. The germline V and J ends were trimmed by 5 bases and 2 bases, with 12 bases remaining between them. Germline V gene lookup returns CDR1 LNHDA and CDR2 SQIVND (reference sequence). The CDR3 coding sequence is TGTGCCAGTAGTCGGGGGGGCGAAAACTATGGCTACACCTTC. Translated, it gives CASSRGGENYGYTF.

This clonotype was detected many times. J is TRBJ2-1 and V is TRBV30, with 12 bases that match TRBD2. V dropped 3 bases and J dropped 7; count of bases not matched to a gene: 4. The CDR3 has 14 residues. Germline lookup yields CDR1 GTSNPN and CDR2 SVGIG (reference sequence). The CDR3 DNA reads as TGTGCCTGGAGACCAGGACTAGCGGGGAATGAGCAGTTCTTC. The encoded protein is CAWRPGLAGNEQFF.

CDR3 nucleotides: TGTGCCAGCAGCCGCGGGACAGATAATTCACCCCTCCACTTT. It translates to CASSRGTDNSPLHF. The chain recombines TRBV7-3 with TRBJ1-6; 7 nucleotides match TRBD1. Germline V gene lookup returns CDR1 SGHTA and CDR2 FQGTGA. V lost 5 bases and J lost 5; bases outside the gene matches: 3. The CDR3 loop spans 14 amino acids.

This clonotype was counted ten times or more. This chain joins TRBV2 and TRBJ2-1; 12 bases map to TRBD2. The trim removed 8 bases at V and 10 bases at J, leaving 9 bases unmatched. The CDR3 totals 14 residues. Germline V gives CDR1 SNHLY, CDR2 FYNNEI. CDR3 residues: CASGRLAGVGEQFF. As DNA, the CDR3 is TGTGCCAGCGGGAGACTAGCGGGAGTAGGGGAGCAGTTCTTC.

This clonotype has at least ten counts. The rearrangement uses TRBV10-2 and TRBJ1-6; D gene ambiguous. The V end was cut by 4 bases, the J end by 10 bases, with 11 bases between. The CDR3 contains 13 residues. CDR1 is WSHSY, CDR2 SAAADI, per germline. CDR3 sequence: CASSAGKGSPLHF. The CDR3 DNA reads TGCGCCAGCAGTGCGGGGAAGGGATCACCCCTCCACTTT.

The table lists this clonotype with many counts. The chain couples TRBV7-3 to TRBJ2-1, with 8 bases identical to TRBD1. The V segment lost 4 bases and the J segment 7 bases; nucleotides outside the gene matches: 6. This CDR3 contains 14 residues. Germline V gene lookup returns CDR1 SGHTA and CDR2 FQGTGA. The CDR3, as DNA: TGTGCCAGCAGCTCCGGGACAGGTCTAAATGAGCAGTTCTTC. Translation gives CASSSGTGLNEQFF. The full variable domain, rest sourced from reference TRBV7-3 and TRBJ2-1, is GAGVSQTPSNKVTEKGKYVELRCDPISGHTALYWYRQSLGQGPEFLIYFQGTGAADDSGLPNDRFFAVRPEGSVSTLKIQRTERGDSAVYLCASSSGTGLNEQFFGPGTRLTVL.

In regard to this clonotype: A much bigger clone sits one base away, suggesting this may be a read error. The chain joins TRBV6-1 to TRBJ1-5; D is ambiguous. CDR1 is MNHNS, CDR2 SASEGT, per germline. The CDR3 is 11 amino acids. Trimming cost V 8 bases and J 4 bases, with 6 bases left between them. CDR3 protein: CASGMNQPQHF. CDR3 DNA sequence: TGTGCCAGCGGTATGAATCAGCCCCAGCATTTT.